What follows are 20 T cell receptor beta chains derived from one specimen sequenced in a study of shared clonotypes between healthy human individuals (dated by TCRdb to the early 2020s). Library preparation employed the immunoSEQ multiplex PCR assay. Imported from immuneACCESS, the table was reduced by TCRdb to in-frame sequences with V and J called. These copies leave out some clones; in studies compared against another copy, an unresolved V gene accounts for under half, and the cause of the remainder is not known. Recorded for this sample are some 480,000 clones; about 80% of them occurred a single time. The top ten clones comprise about 12% of the sample. Material: PBMCs. The receptors were gathered from a woman between 40 and 55 years old in good health. Some clones in this sample may be carry-over from other donors' samples.

V gene TRBV4-2 combines with J gene TRBJ1-5; tentative D call: TRBD1 (5 bases). Germline V CDR1 and CDR2: LGHNA, YNFKEQ. This CDR3 spans 15 amino acids. V lost 4 bases and J 4 bases, leaving 14 bases between the germline ends. This CDR3 reads CASSLQGGENQPQHF. CDR3 sequence (DNA): TGTGCCAGCAGCCTCCAGGGAGGAGAGAATCAGCCCCAGCATTTT.

V is TRBV4-1 and J is TRBJ1-5, with 8 positions matching TRBD1. Per the germline V gene, CDR1 is MGHRA and CDR2 is YSYEKL. V was pared by 0 bases and J by 1 base, with 2 bases of the junction left unmatched. This CDR3 spans 16 amino acids. CDR3 region: CASSQEGTGSNQPQHF. The CDR3 DNA reads as TGCGCCAGCAGCCAAGAGGGGACAGGAAGCAATCAGCCCCAGCATTTT.

This sequence joins TRBV6-5 and TRBJ2-7; possibly TRBD1 or TRBD2 for D (6 bases each). V lost 7 bases to trimming and J lost 6 bases, with 22 bases between them. Germline values: CDR1 MNHEY, CDR2 SVGAGI. There are 15 residues in the CDR3. In nucleotides, the CDR3 is TGTGCCAGCACCAGGGGATCCAGGGGAGGTTCCGAGCAGTACTTC. Protein sequence: CASTRGSRGGSEQYF.

V gene TRBV7-3 combines with J gene TRBJ2-1, with D hard to call. V was pared by 7 bases and J by 5 bases, with 3 bases between. CDR1 and CDR2 (germline): SGHTA, FQGTGA. The CDR3 loop spans 10 amino acids. The CDR3 coding sequence is TGTGCCAGCATCCACAATGAGCAGTTCTTC. Its protein is CASIHNEQFF.

The chain couples TRBV4-1 to TRBJ2-1, with D unresolved. Germline CDR1 and CDR2: MGHRA and YSYEKL. The germline V and J ends were trimmed by 1 base and 9 bases, with 13 bases remaining between them. This CDR3 spans 14 amino acids. The CDR3 bases are TGCGCCAGCAGCCAAGTGGTACAAGTTTTTGAGCAGTTCTTC. Translated, it gives CASSQVVQVFEQFF.

The chain links TRBV6-1 to TRBJ2-1; D may correspond to TRBD1 or TRBD2 (5 bases each). V was trimmed by 6 bases and J by 5 bases, leaving 14 bases between them. CDR1 and CDR2 (germline): MNHNS, SASEGT. This CDR3 region has 14 residues. CDR3 protein: CASRGRTPNNEQFF. CDR3 coding DNA: TGTGCCAGCAGGGGACGGACGCCAAACAATGAGCAGTTCTTC.

The V and J genes are TRBV29-1 and TRBJ2-5; TRBD2 matches at 13 bases. The J call could be wrong; TRBJ2-7 is a better fit for the DNA end. This CDR3 has 15 residues. Germline loops: CDR1 SQVTM, CDR2 ANQGSEA. CDR3 sequence (DNA): TGCAGCGTAGCCCCGGGACTAGCGGGGTCCTACGAGCAGTACTTC. It is translated as CSVAPGLAGSYEQYF.

This chain uses TRBV5-5 with TRBJ1-1; 11 bases are a match to TRBD1. Germline V CDR1 and CDR2: SGHKS, YYEKEE (reference sequence). Trimming removed 0 bases from V and 12 bases from J; junction bases left unmatched: 4. The CDR3 covers 13 residues. The CDR3 DNA follows: TGTGCCAGCAGCTTGGCCGGGGACAGGGGGACTTTCTTT. The encoded protein is CASSLAGDRGTFF.

CDR3 protein: CASSVGQGASTDTQYF. The CDR3 coding sequence is TGTGCCAGCTCAGTTGGGCAGGGGGCGAGCACAGATACGCAGTATTTT. The chain is built from TRBV18 and TRBJ2-3, with 8 bases that match TRBD1. Germline lookup yields CDR1 KGHSH and CDR2 LQKENI. This CDR3 comprises 16 residues. V gave up 5 bases and J gave up 0 bases; unmatched junction bases: 7.

This chain joins TRBV18 and TRBJ2-2; possibly TRBD1 for D (6 bases). This CDR3 is 15 amino acids long. Per the germline V gene, CDR1 is KGHSH and CDR2 is LQKENI. Trimming removed 6 bases from V and 4 bases from J, with 15 bases in between. In DNA, the CDR3 is TGTGCCAGCTCCCCGAACCGGGACACCACCGGGGAGCTGTTTTTT. Protein sequence: CASSPNRDTTGELFF. Filled out from reference TRBV18 and TRBJ2-2, the complete variable domain reads NAGVMQNPRHLVRRRGQEARLRCSPMKGHSHVYWYRQLPEEGLKFMVYLQKENIIDESGMPKERFSAEFPKEGPSILRIQQVVRGDSAAYFCASSPNRDTTGELFFGEGSRLTVL.

The table lists this clone with a count of one. The V call is TRBV5-4, the J call TRBJ2-6, with D hard to call. V was shortened by 0 bases and J by 0 bases, with 7 bases between the two germline ends. The length of the CDR3 is 16 residues. Germline V gene lookup returns CDR1 SGHNT and CDR2 YYREEE (reference sequence). The CDR3: CASSLAANSGANVLTF. CDR3 bases: TGTGCCAGCAGCTTGGCGGCCAACTCTGGGGCCAACGTCCTGACTTTC.

The table lists this clone with a few counts. The sample carries other DNA sequences with the same CDR3. The rearrangement links TRBV30 to TRBJ2-1; TRBD2 is a possible D gene (5 bases). The CDR3 length is 15 residues. V lost 0 bases, J lost 0 bases, and 9 bases lay in between. From germline, CDR1 is GTSNPN and CDR2 SVGIG (reference sequence). In DNA, the CDR3 is TGTGCCTGGAGTGTACGCGGGTCCTCCTACAATGAGCAGTTCTTC. Amino acids: CAWSVRGSSYNEQFF.

V usage is TRBV11-2 and J usage is TRBJ2-3, with TRBD2 identical over 10 bases. The CDR3 runs 14 residues. Trimming at V came to 8 bases and at J to 8 bases, leaving 10 bases not matched to a gene. Germline values: CDR1 SGHAT, CDR2 FQNNGV. The CDR3 nucleotides read TGTGCCAGCGGTACTAGCGGGACTGCTCTTACGCAGTATTTT. Its translation is CASGTSGTALTQYF. Full variable domain (remainder filled in from reference TRBV11-2 and TRBJ2-3): EAGVAQSPRYKIIEKRQSVAFWCNPISGHATLYWYQQILGQGPKLLIQFQNNGVVDDSQLPKDRFSAERLKGVDSTLKIQPAKLEDSAVYLCASGTSGTALTQYFGPGTRLTVL.

This chain uses TRBV4-1 with TRBJ2-5; TRBD1 or TRBD2 may be the D gene (6 bases each). Deletions cut 1 base from V and 5 bases from J, with 20 bases between. The length of the CDR3 is 17 residues. Looked up from germline, CDR1 is MGHRA and CDR2 is YSYEKL. The CDR3 DNA sequence: TGCGCCAGCAGCCAAGCCCCGCCTAGCGTAAGGGGGGAGACCCAGTACTTC. Amino acids: CASSQAPPSVRGETQYF.

A word on this clone: One end of the junction does not line up with germline, which may come from a read error. V is TRBV2 and J is TRBJ2-7; 11 positions match TRBD1. The CDR3 is made up of 15 amino acids. Germline V lookup: CDR1 SNHLY, CDR2 FYNNEI. The DNA for the CDR3 is TGTGCCAGCAGAGAAGGGACAGGGGGCTCCTACGAGCAGTACTTC. It encodes CASREGTGGSYEQYF.

This clone was seen a handful of times. Sequence at one end of the junction differs from germline and may be a read error. The gene calls are TRBV5-1 and TRBJ2-7, with D possibly TRBD1 on 6 matching bases. The CDR3 runs 14 residues. CDR1 and CDR2 from the germline V gene are SGHRS and YFSETQ. The CDR3 region has the DNA TGCGCCAGCAGCTTGCAGGACAGCTCCAACGAGCAGTACTTC. Translation gives CASSLQDSSNEQYF.

The V call is TRBV6-6, the J call TRBJ2-5, with D perhaps TRBD1 or TRBD2 (6 bases each). CDR1 is MNHNY and CDR2 is SVGAGI in the germline V gene (reference sequence). The CDR3 is 15 residues long. V lost 2 bases and J lost 3, with 13 bases in between. Written as DNA, the CDR3 is TGTGCCAGCAGTTACCCCAAGGGGGGTAAAGAGACCCAGTACTTC. Translating gives CASSYPKGGKETQYF.

The chain is built from TRBV5-4 and TRBJ2-1, with unresolved D. The CDR3 consists of 14 residues. V was shortened by 0 bases and J by 6 bases, with 10 bases between the two germline ends. CDR1 is SGHNT, CDR2 YYREEE, per germline (reference sequence). The CDR3 DNA follows: TGTGCCAGCAGCTTGGCTCAATCCCGCAATGAGCAGTTCTTC. Translated, it gives CASSLAQSRNEQFF.

The chain links TRBV6-5 to TRBJ2-3, with TRBD2 matching 9 bases. Germline trimming cut 8 bases from V and 5 bases from J; bases unmatched to any gene: 2. Germline CDR1 MNHEY, CDR2 SVGAGI. There are 12 residues in the CDR3. CDR3 protein: CASQAGGDTQYF. The CDR3 DNA sequence: TGTGCCAGCCAAGCGGGAGGAGATACGCAGTATTTT.

A few counts support this clone. In nucleotides, the CDR3 is TGTGCCAGTAGTATACCAGGGGGCGGTGAAAAACTGTTTTTT. Protein product: CASSIPGGGEKLFF. The V and J genes are TRBV19 and TRBJ1-4, with 8 bases identical to TRBD1. This CDR3 has 14 amino acids. Germline CDR1 and CDR2: LNHDA and SQIVND (reference sequence). Unmatched junction bases numbered 3, after V lost 2 bases and J lost 7 bases.